One sample yielded the 2 T cell receptor beta chains listed below, sequenced in a study of shared clonotypes between healthy human individuals. Repertoires were generated with immunoSEQ multiplex PCR, while TCRdb's copy carries only in-frame clones and drops some. Among approximately 2.1 million clones listed, more than 80% were seen once. Sequencing was done on a sample of naive CD4+ T cells from PBMCs. Subset: CD45RA+ positively selected. Source of these receptors: a man aged 18-30 years in good health. Some clones in this sample may be carry-over from other donors' samples.

This sequence joins TRBV7-2 and TRBJ1-2, with a weak D call TRBD1 (5 bases). Germline CDR1 reads SGHTA; CDR2 reads FQGNSA. The CDR3 runs to 16 residues. V dropped 1 base and J dropped 0 bases, with 12 bases sitting between them. Written as DNA, the CDR3 is TGTGCCAGCAGCTTAGGCCGGAGACAGTCTAACTATGGCTACACCTTC. Amino acid sequence: CASSLGRRQSNYGYTF.

As to this clone: The sample has other DNA sequences that encode this CDR3 too. The gene calls are TRBV5-1 and TRBJ2-6; D is perhaps TRBD2 (6 bases). This CDR3 spans 14 amino acids. With 4 bases removed from V and 2 bases from J, the gap between germline ends came to 7 bases. Per the germline V gene, CDR1 is SGHRS and CDR2 is YFSETQ. As DNA, the CDR3 is TGCGCCAGCAGCCCGGGAGCTGGGGCCAACGTCCTGACTTTC. Translated: CASSPGAGANVLTF.